Below, 16 T cell receptor beta chains from the same sample are listed, as sequenced in a study of post-analysis software for immune sequencing data. Unique molecular identifiers were carried by the TCR beta cDNA libraries. One entry per CDR3 protein, called by TCRdb with MiXCR from the PCR reads. This table holds under 200,000 distinct CDR3 sequences, 35% to 40% found once. Sequenced material: blood, taken after autologous hematopoietic stem cell transplantation. The receptors derive from a girl aged 5 to 17 with multiple sclerosis.

This clonotype was seen more than once but under ten times. The chain joins TRBV15 to TRBJ2-6; 11 bases line up with TRBD2. The junction had 2 bases not matched to a gene; V was cut back by 1 base and J by 0 bases. The germline gives CDR1 LNHNV, CDR2 YYDKDF (reference sequence). The CDR3 is 18 amino acids. CDR3 region: CATSRAGLADSGANVLTF. CDR3 nucleotide sequence: TGTGCCACCAGCAGAGCGGGACTAGCGGACTCTGGGGCCAACGTCCTGACTTTC.

V gene TRBV12-3 or TRBV12-4 combines with J gene TRBJ1-1, with 7 bases matching TRBD1. The CDR3 runs 13 residues. The J segment lost 0 bases and the V segment lost 8 bases, leaving 3 bases of the junction unmatched. The CDR3 protein is CASEGAMNTEAFF. The CDR3 coding sequence is TGTGCCAGCGAGGGGGCGATGAACACTGAAGCTTTCTTT.

The genes are TRBV11-1 and TRBJ2-1; TRBD1 matches at 8 bases. V trimming: 2 bases; J trimming: 7 bases; junction bases outside the gene matches: 4. Germline assignment: CDR1 SGHAT and CDR2 FQDESV (reference sequence). There are 14 residues in the CDR3. The CDR3 nucleotides read TGTGCCAGCAGCTTATCCAGGGGGCGGAATGAGCAGTTCTTC. It yields the protein CASSLSRGRNEQFF. Variable domain in full (rest from reference TRBV11-1 and TRBJ2-1): EAEVAQSPRYKITEKSQAVAFWCDPISGHATLYWYRQILGQGPELLVQFQDESVVDDSQLPKDRFSAERLKGVDSTLKIQPAELGDSAMYLCASSLSRGRNEQFFGPGTRLTVL.

This clonotype has a handful of counts. The genes are TRBV12-3 or TRBV12-4 and TRBJ2-5; D possibly corresponds to TRBD2 (7 bases). V shed 2 bases and J shed 4 bases, with 14 bases lying between them. This CDR3 spans 15 amino acids. Written as DNA, the CDR3 is TGTGCCAGCAGTTTACCCAGGGGCGGGGGAGAGACCCAGTACTTC. It translates to CASSLPRGGGETQYF.

This clonotype was seen a few times. The rearrangement uses TRBV7-9 and TRBJ2-7; TRBD1 aligns across 9 bases. J gave up 3 bases and V 3 bases, and 6 bases lay outside the gene matches. In germline, CDR1 is SEHNR, CDR2 FQNEAQ (reference sequence). The CDR3 is 15 amino acids. The chain's CDR3 is CASSLFRDRVYEQYF. CDR3 nucleotides: TGTGCCAGCAGCTTGTTCCGGGACAGGGTCTACGAGCAGTACTTC.

This clonotype turned up a few times. V and J are TRBV28 and TRBJ2-7; D unclear. CDR3 length equals 13 residues. Germline V gene lookup returns CDR1 MDHEN and CDR2 SYDVKM. V lost 6 bases and J 0 bases, leaving 9 bases between the germline ends. This CDR3 reads CASRPGGSYEQYF. The CDR3 nucleotides read TGTGCCAGCAGACCCGGTGGCTCCTACGAGCAGTACTTC.

This clonotype turned up a few times. The V gene is TRBV7-2, the J gene TRBJ2-1; 8 positions match TRBD2. Germline values: CDR1 SGHTA, CDR2 FQGNSA. This CDR3 is 17 amino acids long. After removal of 4 bases from V and 0 bases from J, the junction contained 8 bases not matched to a gene. The CDR3 nucleotides read TGTGCCAGCAGCTATGGACTAGCTGGTTTCTCCTACAATGAGCAGTTCTTC. Translation gives CASSYGLAGFSYNEQFF.

The genes are TRBV5-1 and TRBJ1-2; D remains ambiguous. V was pared by 1 base and J by 4 bases, with 11 bases between. CDR3 length: 14 residues. Per germline, CDR1 SGHRS and CDR2 YFSETQ. The CDR3 reads CASSLTALSYGYTF. CDR3 DNA sequence: TGCGCCAGCAGCTTGACAGCCTTGAGCTATGGCTACACCTTC. The entire variable domain, with the rest obtained from reference TRBV5-1 and TRBJ1-2, is as follows: KAGVTQTPRYLIKTRGQQVTLSCSPISGHRSVSWYQQTPGQGLQFLFEYFSETQRNKGNFPGRFSGRQFSNSRSEMNVSTLELGDSALYLCASSLTALSYGYTFGSGTRLTVV.

The sample holds a few counts of this clonotype. The gene calls are TRBV20-1 and TRBJ2-7; D possibly corresponds to TRBD2 (6 bases). The V and J ends lost 6 bases and 0 bases respectively, with 15 bases between them. CDR1 is DFQATT and CDR2 is SNEGSKA in the germline V gene (reference sequence). The CDR3 runs to 14 residues. CDR3 nucleotide sequence: TGCAGTGCCCCCGTGGGGGGATCCTCCTACGAGCAGTACTTC. This sequence encodes CSAPVGGSSYEQYF.

The V gene is TRBV7-8, the J gene TRBJ1-2; weak D call: TRBD1 (6 bases). Trimming removed 5 bases at V and 6 bases at J, with 16 bases between. Germline V gene data show CDR1 as SGHVS and CDR2 as FQNEAQ. This CDR3 is 14 amino acids long. The DNA of the CDR3 is TGTGCCAGCAGCGTACGAGAAGGGGGAGATGGCTACACCTTC. Its translation: CASSVREGGDGYTF.

This clonotype came up a few times. This chain uses TRBV27 with TRBJ2-7; 7 bases line up with TRBD1. Germline assignment: CDR1 MNHEY and CDR2 SMNVEV (reference sequence). V lost 4 bases, J lost 2 bases, and 2 bases stayed unmatched. The CDR3 is made up of 13 amino acids. CDR3 residues: CASSWDSTYEQYF. CDR3 bases: TGTGCCAGCAGTTGGGACAGTACCTACGAGCAGTACTTC.

This clonotype came up many times. The V gene is TRBV12-3 or TRBV12-4, the J gene TRBJ1-1, with D unresolved. CDR3 length: 13 amino acids. The V gene lost 3 bases and the J gene lost 3 bases, with 8 bases spanning the gap. The CDR3 nucleotides are TGTGCCAGCAGTTTGCGGGTCGACACTGAAGCTTTCTTT. As protein: CASSLRVDTEAFF.

The V call is TRBV20-1, the J call TRBJ2-1; 7 nucleotides agree with TRBD1. The V gene's germline CDR1 is DFQATT and CDR2 SNEGSKA (reference sequence). This CDR3 has 13 residues. The DNA for the CDR3 is TGCAATGCCCACGGCGACAGGGTAGTTGAGCAGTTCTTC. Amino acids: CNAHGDRVVEQFF.

The chain has TRBV11-3 and TRBJ2-1; TRBD2 matches at 15 bases. The CDR3 has 21 amino acids. Germline-derived CDR1 and CDR2 are SGHNT and YENEEA. Germline trimming cut 2 bases from V and 1 base from J; bases unmatched to any gene: 12. The CDR3 region has the DNA TGTGCCAGCAGCTTAAGCCCCTGGACTAGCGGGAGGGCCTCGTCCTACAATGAGCAGTTCTTC. Its protein product is CASSLSPWTSGRASSYNEQFF.

This clonotype was recorded only once. One end of the junction varies from germline; a read error may be responsible. This chain connects TRBV20-1 to TRBJ2-7; 7 bases match TRBD2. Germline-derived CDR1 and CDR2 are DFQATT and SNEGSKA (reference sequence). The CDR3 runs to 14 residues. CDR3 bases: TGCAGTGCCAGAGTGGCTAGCGGATCCGACGAGCAGTACTTC. It yields the protein CSARVASGSDEQYF.

CDR3 in DNA: TGTGCCAGCAGCCCTAGGAGACCAACTAATGAAAAACTGTTTTTT. It is translated as CASSPRRPTNEKLFF. The gene calls are TRBV14 and TRBJ1-4; D is uncertain. The V gene lost 4 bases and the J gene lost 0 bases, with 9 bases spanning the gap. The CDR3 runs 15 residues. The germline gives CDR1 SGHDN, CDR2 FVKESK. Using reference TRBV14 and TRBJ1-4 for the parts outside the CDR3, the full variable domain is EAGVTQFPSHSVIEKGQTVTLRCDPISGHDNLYWYRRVMGKEIKFLLHFVKESKQDESGMPNNRFLAERTGGTYSTLKVQPAELEDSGVYFCASSPRRPTNEKLFFGSGTQLSVL.